The 22 T cell receptor beta chains below all came from one sample that was sequenced in a study of early T cells in non-severe SARS-CoV-2 infection. MiXCR, applied by TCRdb to the 5' RACE reads, yields one record per CDR3 protein. The sample records 50,000 to 65,000 distinct CDR3 sequences, 8% to 9% being singletons. Source material: whole blood. These receptor sequences come from an adult who was a healthcare worker with PCR-confirmed SARS-CoV-2 infection or an uninfected control (not recorded which).

This clonotype came up many times. The V gene is TRBV7-9, the J gene TRBJ1-6; 9 nucleotides match TRBD1. This CDR3 has 15 residues. The V gene end was trimmed by 5 bases and the J gene end by 7 bases; junction bases not matched to a gene: 6. Germline V CDR1 and CDR2: SEHNR, FQNEAQ (reference sequence). CDR3 sequence reads: CASSRRQGGNSPLHF. The CDR3 coding sequence is TGTGCCAGCAGCCGCCGACAGGGGGGAAATTCACCCCTCCACTTT.

This clonotype was observed at least ten times. CDR3 sequence reads: CASRLAGLAGGGSYNEQFF. CDR3 coding DNA: TGTGCCAGCAGACTGGCCGGACTAGCGGGAGGTGGCTCCTACAATGAGCAGTTCTTC. This chain connects TRBV5-8 to TRBJ2-1, with 14 bases aligning to TRBD2. The trim removed 5 bases at V and 0 bases at J, leaving 10 bases unmatched. Germline values: CDR1 SGHTS, CDR2 YDEGEE. The CDR3 runs 19 residues.

At least ten counts were recorded for this clonotype. The chain uses TRBV5-4 and TRBJ2-7, with 9 bases that match TRBD2. Per the germline V gene, CDR1 is SGHNT and CDR2 is YYREEE (reference sequence). This CDR3 is built from 14 residues. Losses at the gene ends were 6 bases for V and 6 bases for J; bases not matched to a gene: 10. This CDR3 reads CASKRAGGGSEQYF. In DNA form, the CDR3 reads TGTGCCAGCAAAAGAGCGGGAGGAGGGTCCGAGCAGTACTTC. Based on the CDR3 plus reference TRBV5-4 and TRBJ2-7, the full variable domain is ETGVTQSPTHLIKTRGQQVTLRCSSQSGHNTVSWYQQALGQGPQFIFQYYREEENGRGNFPPRFSGLQFPNYSSELNVNALELDDSALYLCASKRAGGGSEQYFGPGTRLTVT.

This clonotype has a count of ten or more. V is TRBV3-1 and J is TRBJ2-7; 11 bases align to TRBD1. This CDR3 has 16 amino acids. Germline assignment: CDR1 LGHDT and CDR2 YNNKEL (reference sequence). The V segment lost 2 bases and the J segment 3 bases; nucleotides outside the gene matches: 6. CDR3 in amino acids: CASSQHGQGANYEQYF. The CDR3, as DNA: TGTGCCAGCAGCCAACACGGACAGGGGGCGAACTACGAGCAGTACTTC.

This clonotype was counted at least ten times. This chain links TRBV25-1 with TRBJ2-1; D possibly corresponds to TRBD2 (6 bases). Trimming pared 10 bases from V and 9 bases from J, leaving 16 bases between. The CDR3 length is 12 residues. Germline assignment: CDR1 MGHDK and CDR2 SYGVNS. This chain's CDR3 is CATGDIHAEQFF. CDR3 DNA: TGTGCCACGGGAGACATTCATGCTGAGCAGTTCTTC.

This sequence joins TRBV5-1 and TRBJ2-1; TRBD2 might be the D (5 bases). V lost 1 base to trimming and J lost 10 bases, with 15 bases between them. CDR1 is SGHRS and CDR2 is YFSETQ in the germline V gene. This CDR3 has 14 residues. The CDR3 DNA is TGCGCCAGCAGCTTGAGCCTAGCCGTCAGAGAGCAGTTCTTC. It translates to CASSLSLAVREQFF.

This clonotype came up many times. The V and J genes are TRBV6-5 and TRBJ1-3; TRBD1 might be the D (6 bases). The CDR3 has 13 amino acids. CDR1 is MNHEY and CDR2 is SVGAGI in the germline V gene. V was shortened by 8 bases and J by 0 bases, with 8 bases between the two germline ends. CDR3 in DNA: TGTGCCAGCCGACAGGTCTCTGGAAACACCATATATTTT. Translated: CASRQVSGNTIYF.

This clonotype was observed many times. The chain uses TRBV7-3 and TRBJ1-6; the D gene is possibly TRBD1 (5 bases). The V gene's germline CDR1 is SGHTA and CDR2 FQGTGA. There are 15 residues in the CDR3. V was trimmed by 2 bases and J by 11 bases, leaving 16 bases between them. The CDR3 sequence: CASSLGGTVFTPLHF. The CDR3 coding sequence is TGTGCCAGCAGCTTAGGCGGGACGGTATTTACACCCCTCCACTTT.

This clonotype was seen only a few times. The chain is built from TRBV6-6 and TRBJ1-3; the D gene is possibly TRBD1 (5 bases). This CDR3 spans 15 amino acids. Germline-derived CDR1 and CDR2 are MNHNY and SVGAGI (reference sequence). The germline V and J ends were trimmed by 2 bases and 1 base, with 9 bases remaining between them. The CDR3 DNA reads as TGTGCCAGCAGTTACGGGGGTATATCTGGAAACACCATATATTTT. Translating gives CASSYGGISGNTIYF.

This sequence joins TRBV7-2 and TRBJ2-1, with 13 bases aligning to TRBD2. CDR3 size: 16 residues. The V gene's germline CDR1 is SGHTA and CDR2 FQGNSA. J gave up 6 bases and V 1 base, and 3 bases lay outside the gene matches. The CDR3 bases are TGTGCCAGCAGCTTAGTTGGGACTAGCGGGACCAATGAGCAGTTCTTC. Translated, it gives CASSLVGTSGTNEQFF. Full variable domain (outside the CDR3, taken from reference TRBV7-2 and TRBJ2-1): GAGVSQSPSNKVTEKGKDVELRCDPISGHTALYWYRQSLGQGLEFLIYFQGNSAPDKSGLPSDRFSAERTGGSVSTLTIQRTQQEDSAVYLCASSLVGTSGTNEQFFGPGTRLTVL.

In its sample, this clonotype was seen many times. The chain links TRBV28 to TRBJ1-1; no definite D call. The V end was cut by 5 bases, the J end by 8 bases, with 15 bases between. The CDR3 sequence is 13 residues long. Germline CDR1 is MDHEN and CDR2 is SYDVKM. CDR3 DNA: TGTGCCAGCAGTCCCCGGACCTCACCCGAAGCTTTCTTT. This gives the protein CASSPRTSPEAFF.

In this sample, this clonotype is medium-sized. CDR3 nucleotides: TGTGCCAGCAGTTTATCCGCTAGCCAAGAGACCCAGTACTTC. Residues: CASSLSASQETQYF. V gene TRBV12-3 or TRBV12-4 combines with J gene TRBJ2-5, with D hard to call. CDR3 size: 14 residues. The ends were cut back, 2 bases at V and 1 base at J, with 8 bases in the middle.

The J gene is TRBJ2-3, the V gene TRBV20-1; D gene unclear. In germline, CDR1 is DFQATT, CDR2 SNEGSKA (reference sequence). V lost 5 bases and J lost 5, with 14 bases in between. This CDR3 has 13 residues. This chain's CDR3 is CSAGPMAVDTQYF. The CDR3 DNA reads TGCAGTGCTGGACCTATGGCGGTAGATACGCAGTATTTT.

There are many counts of this clonotype. The chain combines TRBV29-1 with TRBJ1-1; D perhaps matches TRBD1 (5 bases). CDR1 and CDR2 from the germline V gene are SQVTM and ANQGSEA. Trimming cost V 4 bases and J 4 bases, with 7 bases left between them. The CDR3 is 11 amino acids. CDR3 region: CSVGGPTEAFF. CDR3 DNA sequence: TGCAGCGTTGGGGGCCCCACTGAAGCTTTCTTT.

The CDR3 DNA reads as TGTGCCATCAGTTGGACGGAAGACAATGAGCAGTTCTTC. Translated: CAISWTEDNEQFF. The chain has TRBV10-3 and TRBJ2-1; unclear D gene. The V end lost 5 bases, the J end lost 5 bases, and 10 bases lay between the germline ends. The CDR3 contains 13 residues. Germline V gives CDR1 ENHRY, CDR2 SYGVKD.

This clonotype was seen many times. This chain links TRBV4-3 with TRBJ2-1; 8 bases are a match to TRBD2. Trimming cost V 0 bases and J 7 bases; bases outside gene matches: 5. The CDR3 length is 15 residues. The germline gives CDR1 LGHNA, CDR2 YSLEER. The CDR3 DNA sequence: TGCGCCAGCAGCCAAGACACCGGGACTAGAAATGAGCAGTTCTTC. It translates to CASSQDTGTRNEQFF.

This clonotype was recorded a few times. V usage is TRBV11-2 and J usage is TRBJ2-7; a weak D match, TRBD2 (5 bases). The V gene's germline CDR1 is SGHAT and CDR2 FQNNGV. The CDR3 has 13 amino acids. Trimming removed 5 bases at V and 3 bases at J, with 11 bases between. The CDR3 loop reads CASSHGLNYEQYF. The CDR3, as DNA: TGTGCCAGCAGCCACGGACTGAACTACGAGCAGTACTTC.

The table lists this clonotype with a few counts. The chain carries TRBV7-2 and TRBJ2-3, with unresolved D. V lost 2 bases and J 2 bases, leaving 8 bases between the germline ends. The CDR3 consists of 14 residues. CDR1 is SGHTA and CDR2 is FQGNSA in the germline V gene. In nucleotides, the CDR3 is TGTGCCAGCAGCTTAAGGCCGGCCACAGATACGCAGTATTTT. Protein sequence: CASSLRPATDTQYF.

In this sample, this clonotype turned up a few times. The V gene is TRBV4-2, the J gene TRBJ2-7; possibly TRBD2 for D (6 bases). This CDR3 region has 14 residues. V was cut by 4 bases and J by 0 bases, with 10 bases left in between. Germline V gene data show CDR1 as LGHNA and CDR2 as YNFKEQ. The CDR3 DNA is TGTGCCAGCAGCCTCGGGGGAGACTCCTACGAGCAGTACTTC. The encoded protein is CASSLGGDSYEQYF.

This clonotype was seen repeatedly, ten times or more. The gene calls are TRBV27 and TRBJ2-3; possible D gene TRBD2, 5 bases. CDR1 MNHEY and CDR2 SMNVEV come from the germline V gene (reference sequence). V was trimmed by 7 bases and J by 4 bases, leaving 15 bases between them. This CDR3 comprises 14 residues. CDR3 bases: TGTGCCAGCAACTTTGGCGGGTACGCAGATACGCAGTATTTT. Protein product: CASNFGGYADTQYF.

The rearrangement uses TRBV28 and TRBJ2-7; D is undetermined. Trimming shortened V by 5 bases and J by 5 bases, and 13 bases separated the two germline ends. The V gene's germline CDR1 is MDHEN and CDR2 SYDVKM. This CDR3 spans 13 amino acids. In DNA form, the CDR3 reads TGTGCCAGCAGTCCCTTCAGCCCCCACGAGCAGTACTTC. Its translation: CASSPFSPHEQYF.

This clonotype came up many times. The chain combines TRBV20-1 with TRBJ2-1; the match to TRBD2 covers 9 bases. V lost 3 bases and J lost 7; bases outside the gene matches: 10. The V gene's germline CDR1 is DFQATT and CDR2 SNEGSKA (reference sequence). This CDR3 comprises 15 residues. The CDR3 is CSASVGLAVGNEQFF. CDR3 coding DNA: TGCAGTGCTAGTGTGGGACTAGCCGTTGGGAATGAGCAGTTCTTC.